The rows below give T cell receptor beta chains drawn from one sample of a study of T cells in localized non-small cell lung cancer. Using immunoSEQ multiplex PCR, the repertoire was profiled, and TCRdb retains in-frame clones only, with some absent. The table includes around 92,000 clones, roughly 88% detected once. The sample in question was PBMCs, obtained before any cancer treatment. All receptors come from a woman aged 40 to 75 with stage II squamous cell lung carcinoma. CDR3s include the opening cysteine and the closing phenylalanine or tryptophan. Fields, in order: D gene, clone size, J gene, V gene, CDR3 DNA, CDR3 protein. The D gene is left open where the match is weak. Not every row has a clone size; where given, it reads once, few, many or a size class.

D gene: NA; clone size: NA; J gene: TRBJ1-5; V gene: TRBV19; CDR3 DNA: TGTGCCAGTAGTATAGTGGGGGGGGGATCTCAGCCCCAGCATTTT; CDR3 protein: CASSIVGGGSQPQHF
D gene: TRBD1; clone size: NA; J gene: TRBJ1-4; V gene: TRBV7-6; CDR3 DNA: TGTGCCAGCAGCTTAGGGACAGGGAACGAAAAACTGTTTTTT; CDR3 protein: CASSLGTGNEKLFF
D gene: TRBD1; clone size: once; J gene: TRBJ2-3; V gene: TRBV28; CDR3 DNA: TGTGCCAGCAGGGTTCAGGGGGCAATTCGAGATACGCAGTATTTT; CDR3 protein: CASRVQGAIRDTQYF
D gene: NA; clone size: NA; J gene: TRBJ2-7; V gene: TRBV10-2; CDR3 DNA: TGCGCCAGCAGTGTGACTAGTGAGCAGTACTTC; CDR3 protein: CASSVTSEQYF
D gene: NA; clone size: NA; J gene: TRBJ1-1; V gene: TRBV27; CDR3 DNA: TGTGCCAGCAGTCCTGGGGCCCCTGGACGAACCTTCTTT; CDR3 protein: CASSPGAPGRTFF
D gene: NA; clone size: once; J gene: TRBJ1-4; V gene: TRBV19; CDR3 DNA: TGTGCCAGTAGTATGATCCCCAGGTCGAATGAAAAACTGTTTTTT; CDR3 protein: CASSMIPRSNEKLFF
D gene: TRBD2; clone size: NA; J gene: TRBJ2-7; V gene: TRBV9; CDR3 DNA: TGTGCCAGCAGCGTAGCTACTAGCGGGTTCTACGAGCAGTACTTC; CDR3 protein: CASSVATSGFYEQYF
D gene: NA; clone size: few; J gene: TRBJ2-1; V gene: TRBV5-4; CDR3 DNA: TGTGCCACCCATAGCGGCAATGAGCAGTTCTTC; CDR3 protein: CATHSGNEQFF
D gene: NA; clone size: NA; J gene: TRBJ1-1; V gene: TRBV25-1; CDR3 DNA: TGTGCCAGCAGTGGATCCCAGGGTTCGTACACTGAAGCTTTCTTT; CDR3 protein: CASSGSQGSYTEAFF
D gene: TRBD1; clone size: NA; J gene: TRBJ1-2; V gene: TRBV10-3; CDR3 DNA: TGTGCCATCAGTGAGGGACAGGGTCTCTATGGCTACACCTTC; CDR3 protein: CAISEGQGLYGYTF
D gene: NA; clone size: once; J gene: TRBJ1-4; V gene: TRBV6-1; CDR3 DNA: TGTGCCAGCAGTGAAGCCAGGGGAACTGAAAAACTGTTTTTT; CDR3 protein: CASSEARGTEKLFF
D gene: NA; clone size: NA; J gene: TRBJ1-1; V gene: TRBV6-5; CDR3 DNA: TGTGCCAGCAAGGAGCCCGGGGACACTGAAGCTTTCTTT; CDR3 protein: CASKEPGDTEAFF
D gene: TRBD1; clone size: NA; J gene: TRBJ1-5; V gene: TRBV11-2; CDR3 DNA: TGTGCCAGCAGCCAGGGACAGGGCCGTAATCAGCCCCAGCATTTT; CDR3 protein: CASSQGQGRNQPQHF
D gene: TRBD1; clone size: NA; J gene: TRBJ2-3; V gene: TRBV2; CDR3 DNA: TGTGCCAGCAGGGGGACAGGACTTGGGGATACGCAGTATTTT; CDR3 protein: CASRGTGLGDTQYF
D gene: NA; clone size: NA; J gene: TRBJ1-2; V gene: TRBV28; CDR3 DNA: TGTGCCAGCAGTTTAGCTCATCGGGTTGGCTACACCTTC; CDR3 protein: CASSLAHRVGYTF
D gene: NA; clone size: NA; J gene: TRBJ1-1; V gene: TRBV18; CDR3 DNA: TGTGCCAGCTCACCAGGGGTTTCATCTGAAGCTTTCTTT; CDR3 protein: CASSPGVSSEAFF
D gene: NA; clone size: NA; J gene: TRBJ1-5; V gene: TRBV27; CDR3 DNA: TGTGCCAGCAGTAGAAGGGCCAATCAGCCCCAGCATTTT; CDR3 protein: CASSRRANQPQHF
D gene: TRBD2; clone size: NA; J gene: TRBJ2-1; V gene: TRBV6-1; CDR3 DNA: TGTGCCAGTATGATAGCGGGGGGCCGGAATGAGCAGTTCTTC; CDR3 protein: CASMIAGGRNEQFF
D gene: NA; clone size: NA; J gene: TRBJ1-5; V gene: TRBV25-1; CDR3 DNA: TGTGCCAGCAGGTGGTCTAGGCCCGGGCCTAGCAATCAGCCCCAGCATTTT; CDR3 protein: CASRWSRPGPSNQPQHF
D gene: NA; clone size: NA; J gene: TRBJ2-7; V gene: TRBV29-1; CDR3 DNA: TGCAGCGTTGAGGAGTCGAGGGAACCCTACGAGCAGTACTTC; CDR3 protein: CSVEESREPYEQYF
D gene: NA; clone size: few; J gene: TRBJ1-1; V gene: TRBV5-4; CDR3 DNA: TGTGCCAGCAGCTCCGGGACAATAAGGCGCACTGAAGCTTTCTTT; CDR3 protein: CASSSGTIRRTEAFF
D gene: TRBD2; clone size: NA; J gene: TRBJ2-5; V gene: TRBV6-5; CDR3 DNA: TGTGCCAGCAGTTACACACTAGCGGACCAAGAGACCCAGTACTTC; CDR3 protein: CASSYTLADQETQYF
D gene: TRBD1; clone size: NA; J gene: TRBJ1-6; V gene: TRBV27; CDR3 DNA: TGTGCCAGCAGTTTCGGGTTTGACAGGGTGGGTTCACCCCTCCACTTT; CDR3 protein: CASSFGFDRVGSPLHF
D gene: TRBD1; clone size: NA; J gene: TRBJ1-2; V gene: TRBV5-1; CDR3 DNA: TGCGCCAGCAGCTTATTGACAGGGCCAGACTATGGCTACACCTTC; CDR3 protein: CASSLLTGPDYGYTF
D gene: NA; clone size: NA; J gene: TRBJ2-7; V gene: TRBV6-5; CDR3 DNA: TGTGCCACCCGGGGCAGTGGCTTGGGAGAGCAGTACTTC; CDR3 protein: CATRGSGLGEQYF
D gene: NA; clone size: NA; J gene: TRBJ1-6; V gene: TRBV9; CDR3 DNA: TGTGCCAGCAGCGGCTCTGGGGGGAGAAATAATTCACCCCTCCACTTT; CDR3 protein: CASSGSGGRNNSPLHF
D gene: NA; clone size: once; J gene: TRBJ2-5; V gene: TRBV5-1; CDR3 DNA: TGCGCCAGCAGCTCGGGGACCCCACAAGAGACCCAGTACTTC; CDR3 protein: CASSSGTPQETQYF
D gene: TRBD2; clone size: NA; J gene: TRBJ2-1; V gene: TRBV7-2; CDR3 DNA: TGTGCCAGCAGCGGGCGACTGAGCGGGAGGCCACCCTACAATGAGCAGTTCTTC; CDR3 protein: CASSGRLSGRPPYNEQFF
D gene: TRBD1; clone size: NA; J gene: TRBJ2-7; V gene: TRBV7-9; CDR3 DNA: TGTGCCAGCAGCTTATTCCCGAGACAGGGGCGCGAGCAGTACTTC; CDR3 protein: CASSLFPRQGREQYF
D gene: NA; clone size: NA; J gene: TRBJ2-1; V gene: TRBV12-5; CDR3 DNA: TGTGCTAGTGGTCTCCCTTACAATGAGCAGTTCTTC; CDR3 protein: CASGLPYNEQFF
D gene: NA; clone size: NA; J gene: TRBJ2-7; V gene: TRBV2; CDR3 DNA: TGTGCCAGCTGGCGGGACCGTGGTTACGAGCAGTACTTC; CDR3 protein: CASWRDRGYEQYF
D gene: TRBD1; clone size: few; J gene: TRBJ1-1; V gene: TRBV5-6; CDR3 DNA: TGTGCCAGCAGCCAGGGGGGGAGCACTGAAGCTTTCTTT; CDR3 protein: CASSQGGSTEAFF
D gene: NA; clone size: NA; J gene: TRBJ1-2; V gene: TRBV6-5; CDR3 DNA: TGTGCCAGCATGGGGACTCCCCACCATGGCTACACCTTC; CDR3 protein: CASMGTPHHGYTF
D gene: NA; clone size: NA; J gene: TRBJ1-2; V gene: TRBV19; CDR3 DNA: TGTGCCAGTAGTATAGGGCGGAACTCAATTTACTATGGCTACACCTTC; CDR3 protein: CASSIGRNSIYYGYTF
D gene: NA; clone size: NA; J gene: TRBJ1-2; V gene: TRBV6-1; CDR3 DNA: TGTGCCAGCAGTGGACGGGGTGACTATGGCTACACCTTC; CDR3 protein: CASSGRGDYGYTF
D gene: NA; clone size: NA; J gene: TRBJ2-5; V gene: TRBV5-4; CDR3 DNA: TGTGCCAGCAGCTTGGGGTCGGGTCAAGAGACCCAGTACTTC; CDR3 protein: CASSLGSGQETQYF
D gene: NA; clone size: NA; J gene: TRBJ2-2; V gene: TRBV7-9; CDR3 DNA: TGTGCCAGCAGCTTAAAGATGAACACCGGGGAGCTGTTTTTT; CDR3 protein: CASSLKMNTGELFF